These T cell receptor beta chains were read from a single sample in a study of OX40 agonist ivuxolimab in advanced cancers. Method: immunoSEQ multiplex PCR; TCRdb's copy keeps in-frame clones and lacks some. Seen here are roughly 36,000 clones, around four fifths observed once, and the top ten hold around 20%. The specimen comprised CD4+ or CD8+ T cells sorted from blood, sampled in a trial of the OX40 agonist ivuxolimab. These TCRs come from an adult with an advanced solid tumor such as melanoma, head and neck, liver or kidney cancer. Both conserved end residues are part of each CDR3. A D gene is named only where the DNA matches it firmly. Clone size, where shown, is once, few, many, or a class for clones that have expanded.

j_call v_call d_call clone_size cdr3_aa cdr3_nt
TRBJ2-5 TRBV9 . . CASSVGGSEETQYF TGTGCCAGCAGCGTAGGAGGGAGTGAAGAGACCCAGTACTTC
TRBJ2-1 TRBV4-3 . . CASSLSRDLTYNEQFF TGCGCCAGCAGCTTAAGCCGGGACTTAACCTACAATGAGCAGTTCTTC
TRBJ2-7 TRBV30 TRBD2 . CAAMGLGSSYEQYF TGTGCCGCGATGGGACTAGGGTCCTCCTACGAGCAGTACTTC
TRBJ1-4 TRBV7-2 . . CASSSYNPMQLFF TGTGCCAGCAGCTCCTACAACCCAATGCAACTGTTTTTT
TRBJ2-7 TRBV28 . . CASRRGSYEQYF TGTGCCTCCCGCAGGGGCTCCTACGAGCAGTACTTC
TRBJ2-1 TRBV29-1 TRBD2 . CSVVRDSREGRRNEQFF TGCAGCGTTGTCCGAGACTCAAGGGAGGGCCGTAGGAATGAGCAGTTCTTC
TRBJ1-2 TRBV4-1 . . CASSQSRARGLYGYTF TGCGCCAGCAGCCAAAGCAGGGCCAGGGGCCTTTATGGCTACACCTTC
TRBJ1-3 TRBV7-3 . . CASSFRSSGNTIYF TGTGCCAGCAGCTTCAGGTCCTCTGGAAACACCATATATTTT
TRBJ1-6 TRBV7-3 . . CASSSTGNTNSPLHF TGTGCCAGCAGTTCCACGGGAAACACTAATTCACCCCTCCACTTT
TRBJ2-1 TRBV10-3 TRBD1 . CAIAGTGDNEQFF TGTGCCATCGCCGGGACAGGAGACAATGAGCAGTTCTTC
TRBJ2-7 TRBV7-9 . . CASSSGTYEQYF TGTGCCAGCAGCTCGGGAACCTACGAGCAGTACTTC
TRBJ2-7 TRBV18 . . CASSFDREDEQYF TGTGCCAGCTCCTTTGACCGGGAAGACGAGCAGTACTTC
TRBJ2-1 TRBV11-2 . . CASSLAGSYNEQFF TGTGCCAGCAGCTTAGCGGGCTCCTACAATGAGCAGTTCTTC
TRBJ2-2 TRBV2 . . CASKVPGELFF TGTGCCAGCAAGGTTCCCGGGGAGCTGTTTTTT
TRBJ1-1 TRBV7-2 . . CASSLGGNKAFF TGTGCCAGCAGCTTAGGAGGGAACAAAGCTTTCTTT
TRBJ1-2 TRBV6-1 . . CASSEATDYGYTF TGTGCCAGCAGTGAAGCGACAGACTATGGCTACACCTTC
TRBJ2-1 TRBV14 TRBD2 . CASSPLAVYNEQFF TGTGCCAGCAGCCCACTAGCGGTTTACAATGAGCAGTTCTTC
TRBJ2-7 TRBV28 . . CASSENYEQYF TGTGCCAGCAGTGAGAACTACGAGCAGTACTTC
TRBJ1-5 TRBV6-6 . . CASSRDLNQPQHF TGTGCCAGCAGTAGGGATCTTAATCAGCCCCAGCATTTT
TRBJ2-1 TRBV10-1 . . CASSEAGINEQFF TGCGCCAGCAGTGAGGCGGGGATCAATGAGCAGTTCTTC
TRBJ1-2 TRBV5-5 . . CASSGGGLLPYGYTF TGTGCCAGCAGCGGCGGCGGGCTTTTACCCTATGGCTACACCTTC
TRBJ2-7 TRBV6-5 . . CASSREGRGEQYF TGTGCCAGCAGCCGCGAGGGGCGGGGCGAGCAGTACTTC
TRBJ1-2 TRBV6-4 . . CASSDGMAGRWGYTF TGTGCCAGCAGTGACGGAATGGCAGGTCGTTGGGGCTACACCTTC
TRBJ2-7 TRBV4-3 TRBD1 . CASSARDRAYEQYF TGCGCCAGCAGCGCCCGGGACAGGGCTTACGAGCAGTACTTC
TRBJ2-5 TRBV19 . . CASSIVAGAQETQYF TGTGCCAGTAGTATAGTAGCAGGGGCTCAAGAGACCCAGTACTTC
TRBJ2-1 TRBV11-2 . . CASSSVGSYNEQFF TGTGCCAGCAGCTCCGTGGGCTCCTACAATGAGCAGTTCTTC
TRBJ2-5 TRBV5-3 TRBD1 . CARSRDRGLGETQYF TGTGCCAGAAGCCGAGACAGGGGCCTAGGGGAGACCCAGTACTTC
TRBJ2-1 TRBV7-8 . . CASSLFRVPSYNEQFF TGTGCCAGCAGCTTATTCCGGGTCCCATCCTACAATGAGCAGTTCTTC
TRBJ1-2 TRBV7-9 TRBD1 medium-sized CATPRGMRSGYTF TGTGCCACCCCCAGGGGGATGCGGTCTGGCTACACCTTC
TRBJ1-5 TRBV9 . . CASSGGAVGSNQPQHF TGTGCCAGCAGCGGGGGGGCAGTTGGGAGCAATCAGCCCCAGCATTTT
TRBJ2-5 TRBV6-5 TRBD1 . CASGDSEETQYF TGTGCCAGCGGGGACAGTGAAGAGACCCAGTACTTC
TRBJ1-2 TRBV28 . . CASSPPLGYGYTF TGTGCCAGCAGCCCCCCTCTCGGCTATGGCTACACCTTC